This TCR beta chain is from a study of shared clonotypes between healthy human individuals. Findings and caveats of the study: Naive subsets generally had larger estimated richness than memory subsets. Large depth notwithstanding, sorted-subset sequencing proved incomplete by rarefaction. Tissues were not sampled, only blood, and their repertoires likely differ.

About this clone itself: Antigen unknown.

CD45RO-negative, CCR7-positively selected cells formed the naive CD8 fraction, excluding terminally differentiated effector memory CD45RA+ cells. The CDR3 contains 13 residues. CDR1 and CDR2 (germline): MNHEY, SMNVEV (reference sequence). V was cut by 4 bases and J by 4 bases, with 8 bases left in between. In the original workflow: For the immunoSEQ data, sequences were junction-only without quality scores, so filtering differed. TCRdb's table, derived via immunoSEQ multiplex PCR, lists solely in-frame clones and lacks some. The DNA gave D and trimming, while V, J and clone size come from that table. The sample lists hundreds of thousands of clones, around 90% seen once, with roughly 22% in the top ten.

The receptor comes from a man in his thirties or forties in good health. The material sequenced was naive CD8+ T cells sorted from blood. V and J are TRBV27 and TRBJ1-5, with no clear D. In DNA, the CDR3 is TGTGCCAGCAGTTCCTGGGGTAATCAGCCCCAGCATTTT. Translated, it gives CASSSWGNQPQHF.